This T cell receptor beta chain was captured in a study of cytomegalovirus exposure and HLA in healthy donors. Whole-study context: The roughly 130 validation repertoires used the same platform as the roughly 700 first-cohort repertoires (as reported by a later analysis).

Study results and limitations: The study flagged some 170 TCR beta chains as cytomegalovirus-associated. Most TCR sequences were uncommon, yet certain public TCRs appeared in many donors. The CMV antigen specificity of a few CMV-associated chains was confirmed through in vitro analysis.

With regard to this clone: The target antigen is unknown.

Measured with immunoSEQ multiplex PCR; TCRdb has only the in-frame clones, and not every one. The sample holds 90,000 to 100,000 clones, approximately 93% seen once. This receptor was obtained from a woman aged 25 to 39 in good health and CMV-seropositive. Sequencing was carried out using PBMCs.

CDR3 protein: CASSQVLADTGELFF. In DNA form, the CDR3 reads TGCGCCAGCAGCCAAGTACTAGCGGACACCGGGGAGCTGTTTTTT. The V and J genes are TRBV4-3 and TRBJ2-2, with 8 bases aligning to TRBD2. With V trimmed by 1 base and J by 3 bases, 1 base remained unmatched. CDR1 is LGHNA and CDR2 is YSLEER in the germline V gene. The CDR3 totals 15 residues.